Presented here are 32 T cell receptor beta chains from one specimen sequenced in a study of blood T cell repertoires in COVID-19. Some clones are missing from TCRdb's copy, which holds only in-frame ones; the method was immunoSEQ multiplex PCR. The table includes tens of thousands of clones, 70% to 75% detected once. What was sequenced was peripheral blood. The receptors shown here come from a woman in her seventies with acute or convalescent COVID-19.

The chain couples TRBV7-8 to TRBJ2-2; D remains ambiguous. The CDR3 is 14 residues long. Germline CDR1 SGHVS, CDR2 FQNEAQ. V lost 1 base and J 2 bases, leaving 5 bases between the germline ends. CDR3 amino acids: CASSLDSNTGELFF. In nucleotides, the CDR3 is TGTGCCAGCAGCTTAGACAGCAACACCGGGGAGCTGTTTTTT.

The J gene is TRBJ2-3, the V gene TRBV6-5, with D unclear. The germline V gene encodes CDR1 MNHEY and CDR2 SVGAGI. Trimming stripped 7 bases from V and 7 bases from J, with 21 bases between. This CDR3 spans 15 amino acids. CDR3 nucleotides: TGTGCCAGCACCCTAAGAGGTCGCGGTCCCCATACGCAGTATTTT. The encoded protein is CASTLRGRGPHTQYF.

The rearrangement joins TRBV6-5 to TRBJ1-2, with a possible D match to TRBD1 (5 bases). Trimming left V 2 bases short and J 6 bases short, with 13 bases between. CDR1 MNHEY and CDR2 SVGAGI come from the germline V gene. There are 14 residues in the CDR3. The CDR3 sequence: CASSYRQGADGYTF. Here the CDR3 DNA reads TGTGCCAGCAGTTACAGGCAGGGCGCGGATGGCTACACCTTC.

This clone was found a few times. J is TRBJ1-4 and V is TRBV15; D may be TRBD1 (6 bases). The germline gives CDR1 LNHNV, CDR2 YYDKDF (reference sequence). The CDR3 sequence is 15 residues long. V gave up 5 bases and J gave up 10 bases, with 20 bases separating them. The CDR3 region is CATSGGDTLFAKLFF. In DNA form, the CDR3 reads TGTGCCACCAGCGGGGGGGACACCCTTTTTGCAAAACTGTTTTTT.

The chain is built from TRBV7-9 and TRBJ1-6; D might be TRBD1 (6 bases). Trimming shortened V by 5 bases and J by 8 bases, and 22 bases separated the two germline ends. From germline, CDR1 is SEHNR and CDR2 FQNEAQ (reference sequence). CDR3 size: 17 residues. The CDR3 reads CASSPAGPSRGYSPLHF. The CDR3 nucleotides are TGTGCCAGCAGCCCGGCCGGGCCGAGCAGGGGTTATTCACCCCTCCACTTT.

The chain combines TRBV24-1 with TRBJ2-3, with D unclear. There are 14 residues in the CDR3. Germline CDR1 reads KGHDR; CDR2 reads SFDVKD. V was cut by 2 bases and J by 5 bases, with 10 bases left in between. DNA of the CDR3: TGTGCCACCAGTGATTATTCTTCGGGAGATACGCAGTATTTT. This encodes CATSDYSSGDTQYF.

This chain links TRBV6-5 with TRBJ1-1, with D perhaps matching TRBD1 (6 bases). Germline CDR1 and CDR2: MNHEY and SVGAGI. The CDR3 runs 13 residues. Trimming took 7 bases from V and 1 from J, leaving 10 bases between them. CDR3 protein: CASTGAGNTEAFF. The DNA for the CDR3 is TGTGCCAGCACAGGGGCTGGGAACACTGAAGCTTTCTTT.

V gene TRBV15 combines with J gene TRBJ2-3; D may be TRBD2 (6 bases). Between the trimmed V and J ends, which lost 0 bases and 6 bases, there was a span of 13 bases. Germline values: CDR1 LNHNV, CDR2 YYDKDF (reference sequence). The CDR3 sequence is 15 residues long. This CDR3 reads CATSRDGGRGDTQYF. The DNA of the CDR3 is TGTGCCACCAGCAGAGATGGGGGGAGAGGGGATACGCAGTATTTT.

The chain has TRBV5-4 and TRBJ1-2; no clear D. Trimming took off 2 bases at V and 13 bases at J, with 18 bases between the two ends. This CDR3 has 13 amino acids. Germline loops: CDR1 SGHNT, CDR2 YYREEE (reference sequence). CDR3 nucleotide sequence: TGTGCCAGCAGCTTTGTCCCCGTGTTTGAGCGCACCTTC. Translated: CASSFVPVFERTF.

This CDR3 reads CASSKDRDWAYNEQFF. The CDR3 DNA sequence: TGTGCCAGCAGCAAAGATCGGGACTGGGCCTACAATGAGCAGTTCTTC. This sequence joins TRBV21-1 and TRBJ2-1; the D call of TRBD2 is as the table states it, not checked on the DNA. TRBV21-1 is tagged as a pseudogene. CDR3 length: 16 amino acids.

V and J are TRBV25-1 and TRBJ2-2, with no clear D. Trimming pared 3 bases from V and 2 bases from J, leaving 10 bases between. The CDR3 is made up of 15 amino acids. CDR1 is MGHDK, CDR2 SYGVNS, per germline. The CDR3 reads CASSDSRLNTGELFF. The CDR3 DNA reads TGTGCCAGCAGTGATTCTAGACTTAACACCGGGGAGCTGTTTTTT.

The chain has TRBV9 and TRBJ1-1; possible D gene TRBD1, 5 bases. Between the trimmed V and J ends, which lost 4 bases and 0 bases, there was a span of 13 bases. The CDR3 runs to 15 residues. The germline V gene has CDR1 SGDLS and CDR2 YYNGEE. CDR3 in DNA: TGTGCCAGCAGCACGGCGACAGATCTGAACACTGAAGCTTTCTTT. This sequence encodes CASSTATDLNTEAFF.

This clone was detected only a few times. The chain recombines TRBV11-2 with TRBJ2-5; TRBD1 agrees at 8 bases. From germline, CDR1 is SGHAT and CDR2 FQNNGV. The length of the CDR3 is 15 residues. The J segment lost 4 bases and the V segment lost 5 bases, leaving 9 bases of the junction unmatched. The CDR3 loop reads CASSPSRGTGETQYF. Written as DNA, the CDR3 is TGTGCCAGCAGCCCAAGTCGCGGGACAGGAGAGACCCAGTACTTC.

The chain uses TRBV28 and TRBJ2-1, with 9 bases fitting TRBD2. This CDR3 is built from 15 residues. Germline values: CDR1 MDHEN, CDR2 SYDVKM. Unmatched junction bases numbered 12, after V lost 6 bases and J lost 9 bases. The CDR3, as DNA: TGTGCCAGCAGCCAAATCTTAGCGGGAGCGATTGAGCAGTTCTTC. This encodes CASSQILAGAIEQFF. The complete variable domain, with remaining parts taken from reference TRBV28 and TRBJ2-1, reads DVKVTQSSRYLVKRTGEKVFLECVQDMDHENMFWYRQDPGLGLRLIYFSYDVKMKEKGDIPEGYSVSREKKERFSLILESASTNQTSMYLCASSQILAGAIEQFFGPGTRLTVL.

This chain joins TRBV5-4 and TRBJ2-2, with TRBD1 matching 9 bases. Trimming cost V 4 bases and J 4 bases; bases outside gene matches: 14. The V gene's germline CDR1 is SGHNT and CDR2 YYREEE (reference sequence). The CDR3 covers 18 residues. CDR3 nucleotide sequence: TGTGCCAGCAGCCCACAGGGACAGGGTTCGGTTGTCACCGGGGAGCTGTTTTTT. Its protein product is CASSPQGQGSVVTGELFF.

The genes are TRBV5-1 and TRBJ1-1, with 7 bases that match TRBD1. With V trimmed by 4 bases and J by 6 bases, 9 bases remained unmatched. In germline, CDR1 is SGHRS, CDR2 YFSETQ. There are 14 residues in the CDR3. The CDR3 DNA reads as TGCGCCAGCAGCGCGACAGGGTTAATGGCTGAAGCTTTCTTT. As protein: CASSATGLMAEAFF.

This clone was recorded once. J is TRBJ1-2 and V is TRBV11-2; TRBD1 is a possible D gene (6 bases). Per the germline V gene, CDR1 is SGHAT and CDR2 is FQNNGV. The CDR3 extends over 13 amino acids. V was shortened by 5 bases and J by 5 bases, with 12 bases between the two germline ends. The CDR3 nucleotides are TGTGCCAGCAGCCAGGGACAAGGATATGGCTACACCTTC. Translating it yields CASSQGQGYGYTF.

This chain uses TRBV6-5 with TRBJ1-3; 7 bases are shared with TRBD1. Germline loops: CDR1 MNHEY, CDR2 SVGAGI. CDR3 length: 13 amino acids. Trimming removed 11 bases from V and 0 bases from J; junction bases left unmatched: 4. In nucleotides, the CDR3 is TGTGCCGCGACAGGGTTCTCTGGAAACACCATATATTTT. Amino acid sequence: CAATGFSGNTIYF.

This chain uses TRBV29-1 with TRBJ1-4; D possibly corresponds to TRBD1 (6 bases). The V gene lost 7 bases and the J gene lost 6 bases, with 12 bases spanning the gap. Germline V gives CDR1 SQVTM, CDR2 ANQGSEA. The CDR3 has 12 residues. The CDR3 nucleotides read TGCAGCGCCCGAGGACAGCATGAAAAACTGTTTTTT. As protein: CSARGQHEKLFF.

The V and J genes are TRBV25-1 and TRBJ2-1; D is possibly TRBD1 (6 bases). The germline V and J ends were trimmed by 5 bases and 7 bases, with 21 bases remaining between them. This CDR3 region has 16 residues. Germline V gives CDR1 MGHDK, CDR2 SYGVNS. The CDR3 bases are TGTGCCAGCAGTTCCCCGGGACACCTTATGAGAAATGAGCAGTTCTTC. Amino acids: CASSSPGHLMRNEQFF.

This clone appeared a few times. The CDR3 DNA reads as TGCGCCAGCAGCCAAGAGGCTATGGGACTAGTGTCACCCCTCCACTTT. Protein product: CASSQEAMGLVSPLHF. The gene calls are TRBV4-1 and TRBJ1-6; maybe TRBD1 (5 bases). This CDR3 region has 16 residues. V was pared by 0 bases and J by 10 bases, with 16 bases between. From germline, CDR1 is MGHRA and CDR2 YSYEKL.

This chain joins TRBV19 and TRBJ1-1; 11 bases map to TRBD1. The junction had 8 bases not matched to a gene; V was cut back by 3 bases and J by 5 bases. CDR3 size: 16 residues. The germline V gene encodes CDR1 LNHDA and CDR2 SQIVND (reference sequence). CDR3 amino acids: CASSIGQGARSTEAFF. In DNA, the CDR3 is TGTGCCAGTAGTATCGGACAGGGGGCCCGTAGTACTGAAGCTTTCTTT.

This chain links TRBV28 with TRBJ2-7, with 7 bases identical to TRBD2. J was trimmed by 4 bases and V by 1 base; bases with no gene match: 10. Germline CDR1 is MDHEN and CDR2 is SYDVKM. The CDR3 has 16 amino acids. In nucleotides, the CDR3 is TGTGCCAGCAGTTTATCCGAGCGGGGAGGTAGGTACGAGCAGTACTTC. Its protein product is CASSLSERGGRYEQYF.

This clone was found once. The chain has TRBV11-2 and TRBJ1-1, with D hard to call. The CDR3 length is 12 residues. Germline CDR1 and CDR2: SGHAT and FQNNGV. V was trimmed by 6 bases and J by 1 base, leaving 6 bases between them. Written as DNA, the CDR3 is TGTGCCAGCAGACTGTCGAACACTGAAGCTTTCTTT. This codes for CASRLSNTEAFF.

The V gene is TRBV5-6, the J gene TRBJ2-5; D gene ambiguous. The germline gives CDR1 SGHDT, CDR2 YYEEEE. The V end was cut by 0 bases, the J end by 4 bases, with 7 bases between. This CDR3 has 13 amino acids. For the CDR3, the DNA is TGTGCCAGCAGCTTGGGTGTCGGAGAGACCCAGTACTTC. The encoded protein is CASSLGVGETQYF.

The chain employs TRBV21-1 and TRBJ1-2; the table names TRBD1, a call not compared with the DNA. TRBV21-1 counts as a pseudogene. The CDR3 is 13 residues long. CDR3 sequence: CASSYRYLYGYTF. The CDR3 bases are TGTGCCAGCAGTTACAGGTATCTCTATGGCTACACCTTC.

The rearrangement uses TRBV19 and TRBJ1-1, with 9 nucleotides matching TRBD1. The germline CDR1 and CDR2 sequences are LNHDA and SQIVND (reference sequence). V dropped 3 bases and J dropped 8; count of bases not matched to a gene: 10. The CDR3 extends over 15 amino acids. CDR3 sequence: CASSILRDRAGEAFF. CDR3 nucleotides: TGTGCCAGTAGTATCCTTAGGGACAGGGCCGGAGAAGCTTTCTTT. Full variable domain (rest looked up from reference TRBV19 and TRBJ1-1): DGGITQSPKYLFRKEGQNVTLSCEQNLNHDAMYWYRQDPGQGLRLIYYSQIVNDFQKGDIAEGYSVSREKKESFPLTVTSAQKNPTAFYLCASSILRDRAGEAFFGQGTRLTVV.

This clone has more than one count but fewer than ten. The chain is built from TRBV7-9 and TRBJ2-5, with TRBD1 matching over 11 bases. The CDR3 contains 16 residues. Trimming at V came to 5 bases and at J to 3 bases, leaving 8 bases not matched to a gene. Germline V gene lookup returns CDR1 SEHNR and CDR2 FQNEAQ (reference sequence). CDR3 loop: CASSPRDRGTEETQYF. Here the CDR3 DNA reads TGTGCCAGCAGCCCCCGGGACAGGGGGACCGAAGAGACCCAGTACTTC.

V and J are TRBV7-2 and TRBJ1-5; no firm D call. Germline V gene lookup returns CDR1 SGHTA and CDR2 FQGNSA. The germline V and J ends were trimmed by 5 bases and 5 bases, with 10 bases remaining between them. The CDR3 runs to 13 residues. DNA for the CDR3: TGTGCCAGCAGCCCCCGACGGGATCAGCCCCAGCATTTT. This encodes CASSPRRDQPQHF.

CDR3 residues: CAWNKRGGDTQYF. As DNA, the CDR3 is TGTGCCTGGAACAAGCGGGGAGGTGATACGCAGTATTTT. The chain recombines TRBV30 with TRBJ2-3; the match to TRBD2 covers 7 bases. V trimming: 4 bases; J trimming: 6 bases; junction bases outside the gene matches: 7. Germline values: CDR1 GTSNPN, CDR2 SVGIG (reference sequence). The CDR3 is made up of 13 amino acids.

The V call is TRBV29-1, the J call TRBJ2-3; D is unclear. Trimming left V 4 bases short and J 4 bases short, with 12 bases between. Germline CDR1 SQVTM, CDR2 ANQGSEA. CDR3 length: 13 amino acids. The CDR3 sequence is CSVGILTADTQYF. The CDR3 nucleotides read TGCAGCGTTGGTATACTCACCGCAGATACGCAGTATTTT.

The genes are TRBV19 and TRBJ1-1, with 8 bases matching TRBD1. The V gene's germline CDR1 is LNHDA and CDR2 SQIVND (reference sequence). CDR3 length: 15 amino acids. V lost 4 bases and J lost 4; bases outside the gene matches: 8. The DNA for the CDR3 is TGTGCCAGTAGTACCCTTGGACAGGGAAGCACTGAAGCTTTCTTT. It specifies CASSTLGQGSTEAFF. Full variable domain (outside the CDR3, taken from reference TRBV19 and TRBJ1-1): DGGITQSPKYLFRKEGQNVTLSCEQNLNHDAMYWYRQDPGQGLRLIYYSQIVNDFQKGDIAEGYSVSREKKESFPLTVTSAQKNPTAFYLCASSTLGQGSTEAFFGQGTRLTVV.